The table lists the clone carrying this TCR beta chain with many counts. The data stem from a study of regulatory T cells in long-lasting Graves disease. Described time point: newly diagnosed GD, antithyroid drugs for less than 3 months. Making the TCR library involved RNA that had been extracted from PBMCs. Construction of TCR beta libraries relied on iRepertoire HTBI primers and on Arm-PCR targeting CDR3 regions. TCRdb reprocessed the multiplex PCR reads with MiXCR, giving one entry per CDR3 protein. The repertoire consists of some 560,000 distinct CDR3 sequences, with roughly 16% occurring once and the leading ten covering about 25%. The CDR3 is 12 amino acids. Trimming pared 3 bases from V and 6 bases from J, leaving 8 bases between. Per germline, CDR1 LGHDT and CDR2 YNNKEL (reference sequence). The data were also submitted as part of a second study, on T cells in Graves' hyperthyroidism and ophthalmopathy.

The rearrangement uses TRBV3-1 and TRBJ1-1; D is possibly TRBD1 (5 bases). The sample was peripheral blood mononuclear cells (PBMCs), taken at new diagnosis, from a patient treated with antithyroid drugs. This clonotype was obtained from a woman aged 35-65 years with Graves disease. The CDR3 DNA reads TGTGCCAGCAGCCACAGGGACTCTGAAGCTTTCTTT. It is translated as CASSHRDSEAFF.